This T cell receptor (beta chain) was sequenced during a study of cytomegalovirus exposure and HLA in healthy donors. Study-level findings and limits: It was reported that the classifier diagnosed cytomegalovirus status with high specificity and sensitivity in both the original and validation cohorts. Listed as cytomegalovirus-associated were 150 or so TCR beta chains. Accurate HLA-A and HLA-B prediction from TCR beta sequences was reported for most subjects.

V was pared by 1 base and J by 7 bases, with 4 bases of the junction left unmatched. Per germline, CDR1 SQVTM and CDR2 ANQGSEA. The CDR3 covers 13 residues. The PCR ran on 60 Vbeta and 13 Jbeta primers. TCRdb keeps only in-frame clones here, not all; method: immunoSEQ multiplex PCR. This table has 90,000 to 130,000 clones, around four fifths appearing once. A note on this clone: Its antigen is not known.

V is TRBV29-1 and J is TRBJ1-2, with 9 bases lining up with TRBD1. The source is a man in his thirties or forties in good health and CMV-seropositive. Sequences were obtained from PBMCs. In nucleotides, the CDR3 is TGCAGCGTTGAAGTGAACAGGGGGCTTGGCTACACCTTC. Amino acids: CSVEVNRGLGYTF. Together with reference TRBV29-1 and TRBJ1-2, the CDR3 gives the full variable domain: SAVISQKPSRDICQRGTSLTIQCQVDSQVTMMFWYRQQPGQSLTLIATANQGSEATYESGFVIDKFPISRPNLTFSTLTVSNMSPEDSSIYLCSVEVNRGLGYTFGSGTRLTVV.